Each of the 28 T cell receptor beta chains below was sequenced from the same sample in a study of blood T cell repertoires in COVID-19. Clones were read by immunoSEQ multiplex PCR, and TCRdb kept only the in-frame ones, dropping some. The sample contains about 290,000 clones, under 90% of which appear only once. The sample taken for sequencing was PBMCs or T cells enriched from blood (not recorded which). These receptors were obtained from a woman in her 40s who had recovered from COVID-19.

This chain joins TRBV18 and TRBJ2-7; 8 bases match TRBD1. The CDR3 is 14 residues long. The germline CDR1 and CDR2 sequences are KGHSH and LQKENI. Trimming at V came to 5 bases and at J to 4 bases, leaving 7 bases not matched to a gene. The CDR3 region has the DNA TGTGCCAGCTCAGTTCGACAGGGGAGATACGAGCAGTACTTC. Translating gives CASSVRQGRYEQYF.

This clone was recorded once. The chain joins TRBV4-2 to TRBJ1-1; TRBD1 matches at 10 bases. The CDR3 has 16 residues. Germline CDR1 reads LGHNA; CDR2 reads YNFKEQ. V dropped 2 bases and J dropped 5; count of bases not matched to a gene: 8. DNA of the CDR3: TGTGCCAGCAGCCAACATGACAGGGGGCTTAGGACTGAAGCTTTCTTT. This codes for CASSQHDRGLRTEAFF.

This clone was recorded a few times. This chain uses TRBV5-1 with TRBJ1-2; the D gene is possibly TRBD1 (5 bases). The germline V and J ends were trimmed by 3 bases and 6 bases, with 18 bases remaining between them. Germline V gene sequence: CDR1 SGHRS, CDR2 YFSETQ. The CDR3 contains 15 residues. This chain's CDR3 is CASSSKATAKDGYTF. DNA of the CDR3: TGCGCCAGCAGCTCCAAAGCGACAGCCAAGGATGGCTACACCTTC.

This chain joins TRBV6-5 and TRBJ2-3; maybe TRBD2 (6 bases). Germline CDR1 MNHEY, CDR2 SVGAGI. The ends were cut back, 5 bases at V and 7 bases at J, with 16 bases in the middle. The CDR3 extends over 14 amino acids. CDR3 protein: CASSTSYPGNTQYF. The CDR3 DNA follows: TGTGCCAGCAGTACTAGCTACCCCGGGAATACGCAGTATTTT.

The V gene is TRBV12-3 or TRBV12-4, the J gene TRBJ1-1; a weak D match, TRBD1 (6 bases). V shed 8 bases and J shed 10 bases, with 17 bases lying between them. The CDR3 loop spans 12 amino acids. CDR3 DNA sequence: TGTGCCAGCCTACCCAGGGGCCATGGAGCTTTCTTT. Encoded protein: CASLPRGHGAFF.

This clone showed up just once. The identical CDR3 is also encoded by other nucleotide sequences in the sample. V is TRBV11-2 and J is TRBJ2-5; 7 bases map to TRBD2. The CDR3 is made up of 12 amino acids. Germline CDR1 and CDR2: SGHAT and FQNNGV. The ends lost 3 bases at V and 5 bases at J; junction bases unmatched: 0. CDR3 loop: CASSFSGETQYF. The DNA for the CDR3 is TGTGCCAGCAGCTTTAGCGGGGAGACCCAGTACTTC.

The chain joins TRBV5-1 to TRBJ2-1; D is perhaps TRBD2 (6 bases). This CDR3 contains 14 residues. The V gene's germline CDR1 is SGHRS and CDR2 YFSETQ. V was shortened by 3 bases and J by 7 bases, with 14 bases between the two germline ends. DNA of the CDR3: TGCGCCAGCAGCTGGGCTAGCGTAAAAAATGAGCAGTTCTTC. Protein product: CASSWASVKNEQFF.

J is TRBJ2-2 and V is TRBV2; 8 nucleotides line up with TRBD1. Germline loops: CDR1 SNHLY, CDR2 FYNNEI. J was trimmed by 4 bases and V by 6 bases; bases with no gene match: 4. The CDR3 contains 14 residues. The CDR3 is CASRGQGSTGELFF. CDR3 sequence (DNA): TGTGCCAGCAGAGGACAGGGTAGCACCGGGGAGCTGTTTTTT.

The count of this clone is one. The chain uses TRBV3-1 (or the pseudogene TRBV3-2) and TRBJ2-2; no reliable D call. CDR1 LGHDT and CDR2 YNNKEL come from the germline V gene (reference sequence). V lost 1 base to trimming and J lost 5 bases, with 5 bases between them. The CDR3 is 13 residues long. The CDR3 protein is CASSQGRTGELFF. DNA for the CDR3: TGTGCCAGCAGCCAAGGTCGTACCGGGGAGCTGTTTTTT.

This sequence joins TRBV18 and TRBJ2-2; 7 positions agree with TRBD1. The V and J ends lost 2 bases and 0 bases, in that order; junction bases with no gene match: 6. Germline CDR1 reads KGHSH; CDR2 reads LQKENI. The CDR3 spans 17 residues. In DNA form, the CDR3 reads TGTGCCAGCTCACCATTTCCGACAGGGCCGAACACCGGGGAGCTGTTTTTT. Translating gives CASSPFPTGPNTGELFF.

This chain uses TRBV2 with TRBJ1-6; 7 positions agree with TRBD1. The CDR3 runs 14 residues. Trimming at V came to 6 bases and at J to 11 bases, leaving 10 bases not matched to a gene. CDR1 and CDR2 from the germline V gene are SNHLY and FYNNEI. The CDR3 region is CASRPGTARAPLHF. The CDR3 DNA sequence: TGTGCCAGCAGGCCCGGGACAGCGAGGGCACCCCTCCACTTT. The variable domain in full, with the rest retrieved from reference TRBV2 and TRBJ1-6, is EPEVTQTPSHQVTQMGQEVILRCVPISNHLYFYWYRQILGQKVEFLVSFYNNEISEKSEIFDDQFSVERPDGSNFTLKIRSTKLEDSAMYFCASRPGTARAPLHFGNGTRLTVT.

This clone was seen only once. This chain connects TRBV7-9 to TRBJ1-2; D remains ambiguous. Germline assignment: CDR1 SEHNR and CDR2 FQNEAQ (reference sequence). The CDR3 has 12 residues. V shed 2 bases and J shed 5 bases, with 6 bases lying between them. The chain's CDR3 is CASSLSGYGYTF. The DNA for the CDR3 is TGTGCCAGCAGCTTATCAGGTTATGGCTACACCTTC.

Only a few counts were recorded for this clone. The rearrangement uses TRBV6-5 and TRBJ2-7; 7 nucleotides agree with TRBD1. From germline, CDR1 is MNHEY and CDR2 SVGAGI. The CDR3 totals 13 residues. V lost 6 bases, J lost 2 bases, and 4 bases stayed unmatched. The CDR3 loop is CASSATGPYEQYF. The CDR3 nucleotides read TGTGCCAGCAGCGCGACAGGGCCCTACGAGCAGTACTTC.

V is TRBV2 and J is TRBJ1-2; the match to TRBD1 covers 9 bases. Germline loops: CDR1 SNHLY, CDR2 FYNNEI. The CDR3 has 15 residues. The V segment lost 6 bases and the J segment 4 bases; nucleotides outside the gene matches: 9. CDR3 in amino acids: CASSAPGTGTYGYTF. CDR3 nucleotide sequence: TGTGCCAGCAGCGCCCCCGGGACAGGGACCTATGGCTACACCTTC.

The rearrangement uses TRBV18 and TRBJ1-1; D perhaps matches TRBD1 (6 bases). V was clipped by 2 bases and J by 1 base, with 11 bases between them. This CDR3 region has 15 residues. CDR1 KGHSH and CDR2 LQKENI come from the germline V gene. The CDR3 DNA reads as TGTGCCAGCTCACCATCGCGACAGGAGAACACTGAAGCTTTCTTT. Amino acid sequence: CASSPSRQENTEAFF.

The genes are TRBV3-1 (or the pseudogene TRBV3-2) and TRBJ1-2, with unresolved D. Between the trimmed V and J ends, which lost 1 base and 7 bases, there was a span of 13 bases. CDR3 length equals 14 residues. Germline values: CDR1 LGHDT, CDR2 YNNKEL (reference sequence). CDR3 amino acids: CASSQGTYEGGYTF. As DNA, the CDR3 is TGTGCCAGCAGCCAAGGGACGTATGAGGGTGGCTACACCTTC.

This clone turned up a few times. The chain recombines TRBV30 with TRBJ1-6; perhaps TRBD1 as D (6 bases). This CDR3 spans 13 amino acids. Germline V CDR1 and CDR2: GTSNPN, SVGIG (reference sequence). V was trimmed by 4 bases and J by 9 bases, leaving 13 bases between them. The CDR3 is CAWTTGTLSPLHF. CDR3 DNA: TGTGCCTGGACGACAGGTACCCTTTCACCCCTCCACTTT. The complete variable domain, with remaining parts taken from reference TRBV30 and TRBJ1-6, reads SQTIHQWPATLVQPVGSPLSLECTVEGTSNPNLYWYRQAAGRGLQLLFYSVGIGQISSEVPQNLSASRPQDRQFILSSKKLLLSDSGFYLCAWTTGTLSPLHFGNGTRLTVT.

This rearrangement joins TRBV3-1 (or the pseudogene TRBV3-2) to TRBJ1-3, with D tentatively TRBD1 (5 bases). The CDR3 spans 16 residues. The V and J ends lost 0 bases and 4 bases respectively, with 13 bases between them. The germline gives CDR1 LGHDT, CDR2 YNNKEL (reference sequence). CDR3 bases: TGTGCCAGCAGCCAAGATCAGGGATCGATCGGAAACACCATATATTTT. Translation: CASSQDQGSIGNTIYF.

V and J are TRBV20-1 and TRBJ1-2; perhaps TRBD1 as D (5 bases). V was shortened by 3 bases and J by 7 bases, with 12 bases between the two germline ends. This CDR3 has 12 residues. Germline CDR1 and CDR2: DFQATT and SNEGSKA (reference sequence). The CDR3 loop is CSASTGVRGYTF. The CDR3, as DNA: TGCAGTGCTAGTACGGGGGTTCGTGGCTACACCTTC.

The J gene is TRBJ1-1, the V gene TRBV29-1, with D uncertain. This CDR3 is built from 13 residues. V was pared by 4 bases and J by 1 base, with 10 bases between. Germline CDR1 and CDR2: SQVTM and ANQGSEA. The CDR3 DNA reads TGCAGCGTTGCGGGAAGGACGAACACTGAAGCTTTCTTT. Protein product: CSVAGRTNTEAFF. Supplemented by reference TRBV29-1 and TRBJ1-1, the full variable domain reads SAVISQKPSRDICQRGTSLTIQCQVDSQVTMMFWYRQQPGQSLTLIATANQGSEATYESGFVIDKFPISRPNLTFSTLTVSNMSPEDSSIYLCSVAGRTNTEAFFGQGTRLTVV.

This rearrangement joins TRBV19 to TRBJ2-5, with D perhaps TRBD2 (6 bases). V lost 8 bases and J 3 bases, leaving 19 bases between the germline ends. Germline CDR1 LNHDA, CDR2 SQIVND (reference sequence). The length of the CDR3 is 15 residues. The CDR3 spells CASSALMGGEETQYF. For the CDR3, the DNA is TGTGCCAGTTCCGCACTGATGGGGGGAGAAGAGACCCAGTACTTC.

In its sample, this clone was seen a few times. The CDR3 DNA sequence: TGTGCCAGCAGTGACGGACTCTTGGGTCAGCCCCAGCATTTT. Translated: CASSDGLLGQPQHF. The rearrangement uses TRBV2 and TRBJ1-5; no clear D. This CDR3 is 14 amino acids long. Germline values: CDR1 SNHLY, CDR2 FYNNEI. V lost 3 bases, J lost 6 bases, and 12 bases lay in between.

The J gene is TRBJ1-3, the V gene TRBV27; D uncertain. V lost 5 bases to trimming and J lost 0 bases, with 17 bases between them. Germline CDR1 and CDR2: MNHEY and SMNVEV (reference sequence). The CDR3 extends over 17 amino acids. The DNA for the CDR3 is TGTGCCAGCAGTCCGCATTTTGAGGGCTTCTCTGGAAACACCATATATTTT. Encoded protein: CASSPHFEGFSGNTIYF.

The rearrangement joins TRBV2 to TRBJ1-1; 10 bases agree with TRBD1. This CDR3 region has 20 residues. Germline V gene sequence: CDR1 SNHLY, CDR2 FYNNEI. The J segment lost 0 bases and the V segment lost 6 bases, leaving 19 bases of the junction unmatched. CDR3 loop: CASRGENLGQGSFMNTEAFF. In DNA form, the CDR3 reads TGTGCCAGCAGGGGGGAAAACCTGGGACAGGGGTCCTTTATGAACACTGAAGCTTTCTTT.

This rearrangement joins TRBV5-1 to TRBJ1-1; no definite D call. The length of the CDR3 is 14 residues. V lost 3 bases and J 5 bases, leaving 14 bases between the germline ends. The V gene's germline CDR1 is SGHRS and CDR2 YFSETQ. The CDR3 sequence: CASSSLQGRTEAFF. The CDR3 region has the DNA TGCGCCAGCAGCTCCCTCCAAGGGAGGACTGAAGCTTTCTTT.

This clone was picked up a small number of times. The V call is TRBV29-1, the J call TRBJ1-2; D may be TRBD1 (5 bases). V was clipped by 3 bases and J by 3 bases, with 8 bases between them. The germline CDR1 and CDR2 sequences are SQVTM and ANQGSEA. This CDR3 contains 12 residues. CDR3 coding DNA: TGCAGCGTTGACTGGGGGGACTATGGCTACACCTTC. Translating it yields CSVDWGDYGYTF.

The chain couples TRBV3-1 (or the pseudogene TRBV3-2) to TRBJ2-7; no reliable D call. Germline CDR1 is LGHDT and CDR2 is YNNKEL (reference sequence). This CDR3 region has 14 residues. Trimming stripped 3 bases from V and 0 bases from J, with 9 bases between. The CDR3, as DNA: TGTGCCAGCAGCCAGGAACAGAGCTCCTACGAGCAGTACTTC. Protein product: CASSQEQSSYEQYF.

This sequence joins TRBV5-1 and TRBJ2-6; D not resolved. This CDR3 has 17 amino acids. Trimming removed 5 bases from V and 0 bases from J, with 15 bases in between. Germline V gene data show CDR1 as SGHRS and CDR2 as YFSETQ. The CDR3 loop is CASSHVGTNSGANVLTF. The CDR3 coding sequence is TGCGCCAGCAGTCATGTGGGCACAAACTCTGGGGCCAACGTCCTGACTTTC.